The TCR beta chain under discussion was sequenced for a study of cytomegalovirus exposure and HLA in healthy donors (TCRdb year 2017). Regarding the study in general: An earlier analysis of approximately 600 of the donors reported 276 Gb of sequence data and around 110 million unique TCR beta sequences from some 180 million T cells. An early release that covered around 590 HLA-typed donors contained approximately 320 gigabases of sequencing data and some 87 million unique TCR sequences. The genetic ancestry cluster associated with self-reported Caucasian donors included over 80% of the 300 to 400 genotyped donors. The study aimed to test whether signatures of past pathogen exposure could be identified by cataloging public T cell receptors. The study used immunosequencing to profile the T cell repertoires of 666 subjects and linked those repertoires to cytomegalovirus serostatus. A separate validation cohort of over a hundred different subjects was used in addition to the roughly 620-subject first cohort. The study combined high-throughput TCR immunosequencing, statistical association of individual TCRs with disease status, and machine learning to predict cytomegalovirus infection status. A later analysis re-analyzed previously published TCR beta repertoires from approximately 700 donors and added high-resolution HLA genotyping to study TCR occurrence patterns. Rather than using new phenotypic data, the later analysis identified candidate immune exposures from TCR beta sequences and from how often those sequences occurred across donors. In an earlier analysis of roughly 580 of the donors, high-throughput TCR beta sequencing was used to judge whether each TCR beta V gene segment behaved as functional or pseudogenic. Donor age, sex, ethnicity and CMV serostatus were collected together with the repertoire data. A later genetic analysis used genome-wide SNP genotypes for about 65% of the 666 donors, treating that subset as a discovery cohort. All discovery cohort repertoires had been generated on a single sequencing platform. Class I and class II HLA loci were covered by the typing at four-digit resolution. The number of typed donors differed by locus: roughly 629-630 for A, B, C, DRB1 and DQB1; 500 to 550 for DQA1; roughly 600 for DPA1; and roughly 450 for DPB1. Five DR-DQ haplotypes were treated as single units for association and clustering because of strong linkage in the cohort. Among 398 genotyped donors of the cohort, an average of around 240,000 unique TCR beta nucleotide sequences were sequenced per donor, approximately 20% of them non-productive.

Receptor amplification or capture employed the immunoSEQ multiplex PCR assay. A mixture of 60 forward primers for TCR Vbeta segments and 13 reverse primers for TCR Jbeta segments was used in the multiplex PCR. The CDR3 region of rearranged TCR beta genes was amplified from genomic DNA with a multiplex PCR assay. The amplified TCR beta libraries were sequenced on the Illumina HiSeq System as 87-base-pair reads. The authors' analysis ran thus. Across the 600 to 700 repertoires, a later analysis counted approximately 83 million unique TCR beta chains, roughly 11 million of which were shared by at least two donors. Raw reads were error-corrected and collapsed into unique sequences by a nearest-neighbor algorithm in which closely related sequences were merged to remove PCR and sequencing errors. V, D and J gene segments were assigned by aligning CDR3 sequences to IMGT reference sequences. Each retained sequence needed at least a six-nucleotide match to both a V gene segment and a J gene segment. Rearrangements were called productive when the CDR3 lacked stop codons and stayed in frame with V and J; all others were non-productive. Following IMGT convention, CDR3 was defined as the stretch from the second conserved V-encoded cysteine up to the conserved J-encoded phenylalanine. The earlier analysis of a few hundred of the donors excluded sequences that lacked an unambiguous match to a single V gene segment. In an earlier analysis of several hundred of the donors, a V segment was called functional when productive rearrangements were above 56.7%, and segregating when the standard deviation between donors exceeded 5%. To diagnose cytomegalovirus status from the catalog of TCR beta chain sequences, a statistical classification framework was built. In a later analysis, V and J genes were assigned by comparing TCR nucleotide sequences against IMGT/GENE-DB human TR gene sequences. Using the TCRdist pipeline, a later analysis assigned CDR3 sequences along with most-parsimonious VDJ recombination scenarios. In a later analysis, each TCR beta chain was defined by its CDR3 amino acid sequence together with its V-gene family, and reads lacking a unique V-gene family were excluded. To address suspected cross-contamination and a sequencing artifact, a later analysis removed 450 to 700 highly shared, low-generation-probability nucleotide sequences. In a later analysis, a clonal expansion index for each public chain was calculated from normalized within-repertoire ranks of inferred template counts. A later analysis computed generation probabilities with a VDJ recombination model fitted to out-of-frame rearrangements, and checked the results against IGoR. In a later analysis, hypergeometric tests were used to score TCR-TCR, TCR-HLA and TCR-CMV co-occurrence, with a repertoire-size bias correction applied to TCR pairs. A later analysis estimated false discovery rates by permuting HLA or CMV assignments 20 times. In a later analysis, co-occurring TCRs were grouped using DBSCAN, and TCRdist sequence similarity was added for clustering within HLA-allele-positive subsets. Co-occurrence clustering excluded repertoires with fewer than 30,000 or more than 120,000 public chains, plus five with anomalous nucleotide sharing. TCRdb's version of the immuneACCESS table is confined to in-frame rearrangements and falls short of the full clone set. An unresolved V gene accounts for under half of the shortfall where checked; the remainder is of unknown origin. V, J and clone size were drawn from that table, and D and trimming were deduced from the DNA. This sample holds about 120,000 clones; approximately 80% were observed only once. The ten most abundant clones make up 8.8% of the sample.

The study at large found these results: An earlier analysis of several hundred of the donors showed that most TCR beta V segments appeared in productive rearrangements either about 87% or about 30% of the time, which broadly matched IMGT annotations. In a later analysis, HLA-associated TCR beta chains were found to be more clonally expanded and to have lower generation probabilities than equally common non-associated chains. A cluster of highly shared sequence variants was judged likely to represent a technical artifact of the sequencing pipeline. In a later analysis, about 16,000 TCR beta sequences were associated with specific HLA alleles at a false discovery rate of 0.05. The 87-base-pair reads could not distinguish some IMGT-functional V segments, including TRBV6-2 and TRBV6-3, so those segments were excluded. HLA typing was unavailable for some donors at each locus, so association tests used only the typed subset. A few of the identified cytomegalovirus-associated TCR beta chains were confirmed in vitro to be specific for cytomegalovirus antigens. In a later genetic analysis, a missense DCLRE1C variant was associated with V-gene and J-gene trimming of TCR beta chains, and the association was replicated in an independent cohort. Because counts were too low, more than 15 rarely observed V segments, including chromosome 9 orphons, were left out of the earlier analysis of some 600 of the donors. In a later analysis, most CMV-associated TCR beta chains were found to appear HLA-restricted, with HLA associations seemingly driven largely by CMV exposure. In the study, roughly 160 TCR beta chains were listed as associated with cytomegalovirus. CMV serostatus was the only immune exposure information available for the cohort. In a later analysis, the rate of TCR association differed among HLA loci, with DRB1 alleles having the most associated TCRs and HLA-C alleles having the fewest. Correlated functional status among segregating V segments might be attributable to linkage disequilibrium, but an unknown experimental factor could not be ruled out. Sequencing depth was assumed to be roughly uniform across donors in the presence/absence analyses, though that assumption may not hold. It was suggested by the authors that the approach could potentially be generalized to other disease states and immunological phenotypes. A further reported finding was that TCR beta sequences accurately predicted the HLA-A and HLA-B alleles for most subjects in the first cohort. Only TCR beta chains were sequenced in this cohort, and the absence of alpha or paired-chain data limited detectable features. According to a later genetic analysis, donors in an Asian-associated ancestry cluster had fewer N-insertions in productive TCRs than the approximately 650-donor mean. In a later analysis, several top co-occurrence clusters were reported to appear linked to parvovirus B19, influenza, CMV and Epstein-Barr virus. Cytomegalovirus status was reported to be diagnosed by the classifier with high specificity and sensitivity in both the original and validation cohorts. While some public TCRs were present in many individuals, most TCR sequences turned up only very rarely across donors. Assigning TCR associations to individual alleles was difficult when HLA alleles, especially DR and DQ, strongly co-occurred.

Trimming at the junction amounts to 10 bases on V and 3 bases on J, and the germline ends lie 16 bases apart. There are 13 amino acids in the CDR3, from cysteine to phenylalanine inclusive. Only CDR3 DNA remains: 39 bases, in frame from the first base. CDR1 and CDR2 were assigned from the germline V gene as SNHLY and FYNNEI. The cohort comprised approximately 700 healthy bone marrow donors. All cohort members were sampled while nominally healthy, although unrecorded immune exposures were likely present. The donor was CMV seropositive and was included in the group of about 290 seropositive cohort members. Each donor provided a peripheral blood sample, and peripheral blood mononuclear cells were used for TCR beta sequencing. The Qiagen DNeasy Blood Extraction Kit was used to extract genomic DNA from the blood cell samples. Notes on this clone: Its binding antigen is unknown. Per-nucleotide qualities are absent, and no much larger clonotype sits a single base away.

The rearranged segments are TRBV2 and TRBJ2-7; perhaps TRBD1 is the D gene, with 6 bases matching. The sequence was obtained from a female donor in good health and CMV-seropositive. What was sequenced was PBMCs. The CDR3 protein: CATALQGHYEQYF. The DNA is TGTGCCACAGCATTACAGGGCCACTACGAGCAGTACTTC.